This T cell receptor beta chain was retrieved from a study of blood T cell repertoires in COVID-19. Across the study: COVID-19 samples from acute and convalescent phases originated in the United States, Italy and Spain. PBMCs, B-cell-depleted T cells, or T cells provided the cDNA or gDNA that made up the material.

Data came from immunoSEQ multiplex PCR; TCRdb stores just in-frame clones and leaves some out. The data contain fewer than 600,000 clones, 70% to 90% of them singletons. CDR1 is SGHRS, CDR2 YFSETQ, per germline. This CDR3 is 15 amino acids long. With 1 base clipped from V and 7 bases from J, the junction kept 8 bases outside the gene matches. Residents of approximately 25 US areas, aged about 18 to 95 years, made up the participants. Recovered status in Cohort 3 required two negative PCRs, clearance, or symptom resolution. The J gene is TRBJ2-7, the V gene TRBV5-1; 10 nucleotides match TRBD1. The sequence was collected from a woman aged 40 to 55 who had recovered from COVID-19. The sequencing input was PBMCs or T cells enriched from blood (not recorded which). In nucleotides, the CDR3 is TGCGCCAGCAGCTTGACGGGACAGGGGTCGAGGGAGCAGTACTTC. Residues: CASSLTGQGSREQYF.